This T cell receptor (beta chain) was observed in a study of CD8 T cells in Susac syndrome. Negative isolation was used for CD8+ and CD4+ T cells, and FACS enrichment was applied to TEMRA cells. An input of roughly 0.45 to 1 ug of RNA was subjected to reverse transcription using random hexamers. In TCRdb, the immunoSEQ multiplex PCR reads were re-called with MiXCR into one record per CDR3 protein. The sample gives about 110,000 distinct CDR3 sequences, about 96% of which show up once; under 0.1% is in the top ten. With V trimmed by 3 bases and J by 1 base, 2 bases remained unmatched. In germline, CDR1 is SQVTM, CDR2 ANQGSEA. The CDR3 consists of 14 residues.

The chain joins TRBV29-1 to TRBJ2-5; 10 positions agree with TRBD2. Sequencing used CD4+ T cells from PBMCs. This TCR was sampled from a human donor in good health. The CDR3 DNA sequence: TGCAGCGTTGATACTAGCGGGATCCAAGAGACCCAGTACTTC. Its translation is CSVDTSGIQETQYF. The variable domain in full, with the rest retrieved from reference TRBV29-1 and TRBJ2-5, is SAVISQKPSRDICQRGTSLTIQCQVDSQVTMMFWYRQQPGQSLTLIATANQGSEATYESGFVIDKFPISRPNLTFSTLTVSNMSPEDSSIYLCSVDTSGIQETQYFGPGTRLLVL.